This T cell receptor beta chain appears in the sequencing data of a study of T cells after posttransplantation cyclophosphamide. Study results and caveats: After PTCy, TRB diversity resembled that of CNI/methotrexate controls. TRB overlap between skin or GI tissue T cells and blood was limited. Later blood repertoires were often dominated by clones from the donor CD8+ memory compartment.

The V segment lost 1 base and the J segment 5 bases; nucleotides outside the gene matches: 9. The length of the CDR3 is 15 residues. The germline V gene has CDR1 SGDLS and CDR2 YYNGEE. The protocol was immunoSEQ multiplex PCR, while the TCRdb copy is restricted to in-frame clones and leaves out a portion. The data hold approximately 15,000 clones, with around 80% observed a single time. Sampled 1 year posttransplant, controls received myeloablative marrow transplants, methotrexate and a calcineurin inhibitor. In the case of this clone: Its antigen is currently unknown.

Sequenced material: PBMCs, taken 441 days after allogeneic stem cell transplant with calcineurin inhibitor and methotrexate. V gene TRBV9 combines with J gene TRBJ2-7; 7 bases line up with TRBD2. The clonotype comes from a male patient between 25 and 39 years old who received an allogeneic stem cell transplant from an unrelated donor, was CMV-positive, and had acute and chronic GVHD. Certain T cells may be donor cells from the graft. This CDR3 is CASSVNPGGSDEQYF. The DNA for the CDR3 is TGTGCCAGCAGCGTAAACCCCGGCGGGAGCGACGAGCAGTACTTC.